A selection of T cell receptor beta chains follows, all from one sample in a study of T cells after yellow fever vaccination. TCRdb processed the 5' RACE reads anew with MiXCR; each CDR3 protein has one entry. The data show over 250,000 distinct CDR3 sequences, roughly 4.8% seen once. The sample in question was CD4+ T cells sorted from PBMCs, obtained on the day of the yellow fever booster vaccination. The receptor set was obtained from a man younger than 35 who received the YFV17D yellow fever vaccine. Each CDR3 is given with its conserved first and last residue. D genes are given only for firm matches. Clone size is given for some rows only: seen once, a few or many times, or a class if the clone is expanded.

j_gene,v_gene,d_gene,abundance,CDR3aa,CDR3nt
TRBJ2-3,TRBV3-1,TRBD1,-,CTSSPGQGRNTQYF,TGTACCAGCAGCCCCGGACAGGGCAGGAATACGCAGTATTTT
TRBJ2-2,TRBV10-3,-,few,CAISESDGELFF,TGTGCCATCAGTGAGTCGGATGGGGAGCTGTTTTTT
TRBJ2-5,TRBV5-4,TRBD1,few,CASSWDSEETQYF,TGTGCCAGCAGCTGGGACAGTGAGGAGACCCAGTACTTC
TRBJ2-1,TRBV11-3,-,-,CASSHTHNEQFF,TGTGCCAGCAGCCACACCCACAATGAGCAGTTCTTC
TRBJ2-5,TRBV20-1,TRBD2,few,CSAIKTSGGAGETQYF,TGCAGTGCCATCAAAACTAGCGGGGGGGCGGGAGAGACCCAGTACTTC
TRBJ1-4,TRBV20-1,-,many,CSARDPTRAEKLFF,TGCAGTGCTAGAGATCCTACTCGGGCGGAAAAACTGTTTTTT
TRBJ2-1,TRBV7-2,-,many,CASSSSNSNEQFF,TGTGCCAGCAGTTCTAGCAATTCCAATGAGCAGTTCTTC
TRBJ2-1,TRBV20-1,-,many,CSARDHRTAYNEQFF,TGCAGTGCTAGGGACCATAGGACGGCGTACAATGAGCAGTTCTTC
TRBJ2-3,TRBV12-3/TRBV12-4,-,many,CASSLGPDQVKYTQYF,TGTGCCAGCAGTTTGGGGCCGGACCAAGTCAAGTATACGCAGTATTTT
TRBJ2-5,TRBV12-3/TRBV12-4,-,many,CASSLLGQETQYF,TGTGCCAGCAGTTTGCTAGGGCAAGAGACCCAGTACTTC
TRBJ2-7,TRBV19,TRBD1,many,CASSSLRRTGGPYEQYF,TGTGCCAGTAGTTCACTCCGCCGGACAGGGGGTCCCTACGAGCAGTACTTC
TRBJ2-5,TRBV18,TRBD1,-,CASSNGTAQETQYF,TGTGCCAGCTCAAACGGGACAGCCCAAGAGACCCAGTACTTC
TRBJ1-1,TRBV6-5,TRBD1,few,CASSYTDRGRTEAFF,TGTGCCAGCAGTTACACCGACAGGGGGAGGACTGAAGCTTTCTTT
TRBJ2-4,TRBV7-2,-,many,CASSLPDRQPWAKNIQYF,TGTGCCAGCAGCTTACCGGACAGACAACCGTGGGCCAAAAACATTCAGTACTTC
TRBJ2-4,TRBV5-1,-,few,CASSLASGLLGDF,TGCGCCAGCAGCTTGGCCTCAGGGCTACTGGGGGACTTC
TRBJ2-7,TRBV7-9,-,-,CASSLDLSFSAYEQYF,TGTGCCAGCAGCTTAGATCTATCGTTTAGTGCCTACGAGCAGTACTTC
TRBJ2-3,TRBV12-3/TRBV12-4,-,many,CASSFQLGGDTQYF,TGTGCCAGCAGTTTTCAGCTGGGGGGAGATACGCAGTATTTT
TRBJ2-5,TRBV11-2,-,many,CASSPSAGRLQETQYF,TGTGCCAGCAGCCCCTCGGCAGGGCGCTTACAAGAGACCCAGTACTTC
TRBJ2-2,TRBV24-1,-,few,CATSDPSDGAGELFF,TGTGCCACCAGTGACCCATCGGACGGGGCCGGGGAGCTGTTTTTT
TRBJ2-6,TRBV20-1,-,many,CSARVVVLRGPAPGANVLTF,TGCAGTGCTAGAGTTGTAGTTCTTCGGGGCCCGGCCCCCGGGGCCAACGTCCTGACTTTC
TRBJ1-5,TRBV7-2,TRBD1,few,CASSRGQVRQPQHF,TGTGCCAGCAGCCGGGGACAGGTTCGGCAGCCCCAGCATTTT
TRBJ2-5,TRBV7-2,TRBD1,many,CASRHTPGGERETQYF,TGTGCCAGCAGGCATACCCCAGGGGGCGAGAGAGAGACCCAGTACTTC
TRBJ2-2,TRBV19,-,-,CASSTTGRDTGELFF,TGTGCCAGTAGTACGACAGGGAGGGACACCGGGGAGCTGTTTTTT
TRBJ2-2,TRBV3-1,TRBD2,few,CASSQEIVLAGGELFF,TGTGCCAGCAGCCAAGAAATTGTACTAGCGGGCGGGGAGCTGTTTTTT
TRBJ2-5,TRBV18,-,-,CASSPPGLRETQYF,TGTGCCAGCTCACCACCCGGGTTGAGAGAGACCCAGTACTTC
TRBJ1-5,TRBV5-6,TRBD1,-,CASSQGGVRYNQPQHF,TGTGCCAGCAGCCAGGGGGGGGTACGGTACAATCAGCCCCAGCATTTT
TRBJ1-2,TRBV7-9,-,few,CASSPAGGERGYTF,TGTGCCAGCAGCCCCGCGGGGGGCGAGAGGGGCTACACCTTC
TRBJ2-5,TRBV7-2,-,-,CASSLQGRQETQYF,TGTGCCAGCAGCTTACAGGGGCGGCAAGAGACCCAGTACTTC
TRBJ1-2,TRBV20-1,TRBD1,many,CSARGTGGFYGYTF,TGCAGTGCTAGGGGGACAGGGGGCTTCTATGGCTACACCTTC
TRBJ2-7,TRBV5-1,TRBD1,-,CASSSLDRGAEQYF,TGCGCCAGCAGCTCCCTGGACAGGGGTGCCGAGCAGTACTTC
TRBJ1-2,TRBV5-4,TRBD1,few,CASSVQGNYGYTF,TGTGCCAGCAGCGTACAGGGGAACTATGGCTACACCTTC
TRBJ2-7,TRBV3-1,TRBD2,many,CASSQNSGGAYEQYF,TGTGCCAGCAGCCAAAATAGCGGGGGGGCCTACGAGCAGTACTTC
TRBJ1-2,TRBV25-1,-,many,CASSEVGRANYGYTF,TGTGCCAGCAGTGAAGTTGGGCGCGCTAACTATGGCTACACCTTC
TRBJ1-1,TRBV5-1,-,few,CASSPTTDILEAFF,TGCGCCAGCAGCCCAACGACAGATATCCTTGAAGCTTTCTTT
TRBJ1-6,TRBV3-1,-,few,CASSQGAGLNSPLHF,TGTGCCAGCAGCCAAGGGGCGGGGCTTAATTCACCCCTCCACTTT
TRBJ2-4,TRBV5-1,-,many,CASSLSGIIAKNIQYF,TGCGCCAGCAGCTTGAGCGGCATCATAGCCAAAAACATTCAGTACTTC
TRBJ1-5,TRBV2,-,many,CASSESGTQHF,TGTGCCAGCAGTGAATCCGGGACCCAGCATTTT
TRBJ1-1,TRBV6-6,-,-,CASSETFNTEAFF,TGTGCCAGCAGTGAGACATTTAACACTGAAGCTTTCTTT
TRBJ2-1,TRBV18,-,-,CASSPATYNEQFF,TGTGCCAGCTCACCAGCGACCTACAATGAGCAGTTCTTC
TRBJ2-5,TRBV25-1,TRBD1,-,CASSESPTGETQYF,TGTGCCAGCAGTGAATCCCCGACAGGGGAGACCCAGTACTTC
TRBJ2-6,TRBV19,-,many,CASRPGDSGANVLTF,TGTGCCAGTAGGCCAGGGGACTCTGGGGCCAACGTCCTGACTTTC
TRBJ1-2,TRBV5-1,TRBD1,-,CASSALQQGSHGYTF,TGCGCCAGCAGCGCATTACAACAGGGGTCGCATGGCTACACCTTC
TRBJ2-5,TRBV7-2,TRBD2,few,CASSLASAGGQETQYF,TGTGCCAGCAGCTTAGCTTCAGCGGGGGGCCAAGAGACCCAGTACTTC
TRBJ2-2,TRBV2,-,-,CASSGDGGLGPGELFF,TGTGCCAGCAGTGGGGACGGCGGATTAGGCCCCGGGGAGCTGTTTTTT
TRBJ2-1,TRBV5-5,TRBD2,many,CASSSGTSNHNEQFF,TGTGCCAGCAGCTCCGGGACTAGCAACCACAATGAGCAGTTCTTC
TRBJ1-2,TRBV29-1,TRBD1,few,CSVEEGTGDHGYTF,TGCAGCGTTGAAGAGGGGACAGGGGATCACGGCTACACCTTC
TRBJ2-5,TRBV6-2/TRBV6-3,-,few,CASRPRTHTQYF,TGTGCCAGCAGACCCCGGACCCACACCCAGTACTTC